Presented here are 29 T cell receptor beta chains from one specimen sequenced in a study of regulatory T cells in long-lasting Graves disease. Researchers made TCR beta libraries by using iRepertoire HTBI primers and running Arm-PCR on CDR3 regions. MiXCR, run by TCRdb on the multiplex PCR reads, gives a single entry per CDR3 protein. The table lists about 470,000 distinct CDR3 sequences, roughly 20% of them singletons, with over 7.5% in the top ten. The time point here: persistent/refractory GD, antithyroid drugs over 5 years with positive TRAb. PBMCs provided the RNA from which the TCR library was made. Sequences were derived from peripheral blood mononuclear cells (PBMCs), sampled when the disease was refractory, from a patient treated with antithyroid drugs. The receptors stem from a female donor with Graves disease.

Written as DNA, the CDR3 is TGCGCCAGCAGTGATATCACAGTTTTCGAGCAGTACTTC. Its translation is CASSDITVFEQYF. This chain joins TRBV10-2 and TRBJ2-7, with D hard to call. The CDR3 extends over 13 amino acids. The germline V and J ends were trimmed by 3 bases and 6 bases, with 12 bases remaining between them. The germline V gene encodes CDR1 WSHSY and CDR2 SAAADI.

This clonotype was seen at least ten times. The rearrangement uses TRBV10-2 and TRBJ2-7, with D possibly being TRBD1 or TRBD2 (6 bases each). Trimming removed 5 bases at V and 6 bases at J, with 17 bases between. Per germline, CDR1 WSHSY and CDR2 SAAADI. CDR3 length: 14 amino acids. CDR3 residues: CASSNQAGGLEQYF. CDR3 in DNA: TGCGCCAGCAGTAATCAGGCTGGGGGGCTCGAGCAGTACTTC.

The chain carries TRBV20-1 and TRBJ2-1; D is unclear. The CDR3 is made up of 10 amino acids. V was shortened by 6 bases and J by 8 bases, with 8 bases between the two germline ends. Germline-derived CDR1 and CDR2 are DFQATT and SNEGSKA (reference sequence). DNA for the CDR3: TGCAGTGCAGCTATCCATGAGCAGTTCTTC. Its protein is CSAAIHEQFF.

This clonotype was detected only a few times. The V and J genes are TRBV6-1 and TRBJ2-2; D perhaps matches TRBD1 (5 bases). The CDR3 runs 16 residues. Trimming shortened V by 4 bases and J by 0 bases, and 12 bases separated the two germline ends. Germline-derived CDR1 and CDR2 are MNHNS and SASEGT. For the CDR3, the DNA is TGTGCCAGCAGTGCCTGGGGCACCGCGAACACCGGGGAGCTGTTTTTT. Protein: CASSAWGTANTGELFF.

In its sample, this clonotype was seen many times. CDR3 in amino acids: CASSVLGGAGSSGANVLTF. CDR3 DNA: TGTGCCAGCAGTGTCCTCGGCGGGGCAGGGAGCTCTGGGGCCAACGTCCTGACTTTC. The chain recombines TRBV6-1 with TRBJ2-6; tentative D call: TRBD2 (6 bases). The germline V and J ends were trimmed by 4 bases and 0 bases, with 19 bases remaining between them. This CDR3 contains 19 residues. CDR1 is MNHNS, CDR2 SASEGT, per germline.

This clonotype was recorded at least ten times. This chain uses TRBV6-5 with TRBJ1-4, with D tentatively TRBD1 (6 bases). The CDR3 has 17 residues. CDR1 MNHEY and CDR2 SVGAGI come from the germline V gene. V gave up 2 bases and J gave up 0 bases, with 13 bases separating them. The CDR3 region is CASSYRGSYATNEKLFF. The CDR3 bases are TGTGCCAGCAGTTACAGGGGGTCTTACGCAACTAATGAAAAACTGTTTTTT.

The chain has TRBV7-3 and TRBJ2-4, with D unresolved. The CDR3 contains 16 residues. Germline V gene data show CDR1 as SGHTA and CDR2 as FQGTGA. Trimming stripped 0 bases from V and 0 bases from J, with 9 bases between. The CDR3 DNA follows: TGTGCCAGCAGCTTAACTCCGGTGCTAGCCAAAAACATTCAGTACTTC. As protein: CASSLTPVLAKNIQYF.

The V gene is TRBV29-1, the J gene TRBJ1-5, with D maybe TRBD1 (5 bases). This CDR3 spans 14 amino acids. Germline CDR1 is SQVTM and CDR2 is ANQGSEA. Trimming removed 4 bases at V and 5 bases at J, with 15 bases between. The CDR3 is CSVVVGAGDQPQHF. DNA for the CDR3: TGCAGCGTTGTAGTCGGGGCCGGGGATCAGCCCCAGCATTTT.

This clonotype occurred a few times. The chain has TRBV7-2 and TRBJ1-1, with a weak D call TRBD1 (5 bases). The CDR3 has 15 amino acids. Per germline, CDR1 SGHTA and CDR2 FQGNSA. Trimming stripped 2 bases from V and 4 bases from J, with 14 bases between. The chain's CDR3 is CASSLSGGTGTEAFF. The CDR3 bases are TGTGCCAGCAGCTTATCGGGAGGGACGGGCACTGAAGCTTTCTTT. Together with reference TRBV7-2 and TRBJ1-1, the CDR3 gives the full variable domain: GAGVSQSPSNKVTEKGKDVELRCDPISGHTALYWYRQSLGQGLEFLIYFQGNSAPDKSGLPSDRFSAERTGGSVSTLTIQRTQQEDSAVYLCASSLSGGTGTEAFFGQGTRLTVV.

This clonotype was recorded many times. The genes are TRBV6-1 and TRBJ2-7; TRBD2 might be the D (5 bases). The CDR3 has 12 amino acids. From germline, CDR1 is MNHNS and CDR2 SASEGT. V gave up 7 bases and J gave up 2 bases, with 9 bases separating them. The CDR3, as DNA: TGTGCCAGCACCGGGAATACCTACGAGCAGTACTTC. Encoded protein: CASTGNTYEQYF.

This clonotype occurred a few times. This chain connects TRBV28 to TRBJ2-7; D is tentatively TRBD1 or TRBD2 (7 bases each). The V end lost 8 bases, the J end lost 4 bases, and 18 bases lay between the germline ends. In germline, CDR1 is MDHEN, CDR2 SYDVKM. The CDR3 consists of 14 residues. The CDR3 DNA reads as TGTGCCAGCTGGGAGGGGGCGGAGATATACGAGCAGTACTTC. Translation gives CASWEGAEIYEQYF. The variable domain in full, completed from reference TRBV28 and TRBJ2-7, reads DVKVTQSSRYLVKRTGEKVFLECVQDMDHENMFWYRQDPGLGLRLIYFSYDVKMKEKGDIPEGYSVSREKKERFSLILESASTNQTSMYLCASWEGAEIYEQYFGPGTRLTVT.

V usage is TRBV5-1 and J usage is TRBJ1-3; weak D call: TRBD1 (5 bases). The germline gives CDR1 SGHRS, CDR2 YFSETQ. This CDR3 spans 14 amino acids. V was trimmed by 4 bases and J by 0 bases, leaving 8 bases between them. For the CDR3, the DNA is TGCGCCAGCAGCGGGGACGGCTCTGGAAACACCATATATTTT. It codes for CASSGDGSGNTIYF. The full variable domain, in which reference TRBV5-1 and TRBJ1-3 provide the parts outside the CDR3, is KAGVTQTPRYLIKTRGQQVTLSCSPISGHRSVSWYQQTPGQGLQFLFEYFSETQRNKGNFPGRFSGRQFSNSRSEMNVSTLELGDSALYLCASSGDGSGNTIYFGEGSWLTVV.

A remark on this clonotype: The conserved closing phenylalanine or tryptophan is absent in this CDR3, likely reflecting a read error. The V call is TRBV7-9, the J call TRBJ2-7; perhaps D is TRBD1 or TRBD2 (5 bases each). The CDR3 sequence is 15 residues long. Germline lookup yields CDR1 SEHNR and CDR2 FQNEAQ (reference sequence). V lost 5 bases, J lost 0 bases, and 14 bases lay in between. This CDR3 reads CASSPHPGTSYEQYL. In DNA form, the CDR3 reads TGTGCCAGCAGCCCTCATCCCGGGACCTCCTACGAGCAGTACCTC.

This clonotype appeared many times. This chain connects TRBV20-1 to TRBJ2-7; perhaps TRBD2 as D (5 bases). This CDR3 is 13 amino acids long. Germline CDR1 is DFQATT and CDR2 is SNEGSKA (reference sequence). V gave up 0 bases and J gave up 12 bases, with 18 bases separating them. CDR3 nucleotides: TGCAGTGCTAGAGATCGGACGGCCGGCGGGCTGTACTTC. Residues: CSARDRTAGGLYF.

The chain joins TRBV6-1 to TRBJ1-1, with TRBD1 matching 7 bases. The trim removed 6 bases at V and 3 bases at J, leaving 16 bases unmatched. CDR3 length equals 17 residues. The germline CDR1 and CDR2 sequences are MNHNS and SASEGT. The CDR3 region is CASSLRGRWGYHTEAFF. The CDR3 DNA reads TGTGCCAGCAGCCTCAGGGGGAGATGGGGCTACCACACTGAAGCTTTCTTT.

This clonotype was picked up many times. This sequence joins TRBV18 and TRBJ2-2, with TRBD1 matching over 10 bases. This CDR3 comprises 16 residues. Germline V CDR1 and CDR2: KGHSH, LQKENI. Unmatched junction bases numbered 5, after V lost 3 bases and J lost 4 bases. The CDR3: CASSPKTGGGTGELFF. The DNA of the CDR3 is TGTGCCAGCTCACCTAAGACAGGGGGCGGCACCGGGGAGCTGTTTTTT. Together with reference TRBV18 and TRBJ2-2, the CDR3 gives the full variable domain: NAGVMQNPRHLVRRRGQEARLRCSPMKGHSHVYWYRQLPEEGLKFMVYLQKENIIDESGMPKERFSAEFPKEGPSILRIQQVVRGDSAAYFCASSPKTGGGTGELFFGEGSRLTVL.

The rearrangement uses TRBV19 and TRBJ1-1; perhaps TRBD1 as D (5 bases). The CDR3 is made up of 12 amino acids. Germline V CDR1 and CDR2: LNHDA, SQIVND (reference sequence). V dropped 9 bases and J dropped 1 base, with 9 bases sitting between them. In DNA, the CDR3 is TGTGCCAGCGTTGACAGGAACACTGAAGCTTTCTTT. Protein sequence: CASVDRNTEAFF. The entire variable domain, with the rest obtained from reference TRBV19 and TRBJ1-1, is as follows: DGGITQSPKYLFRKEGQNVTLSCEQNLNHDAMYWYRQDPGQGLRLIYYSQIVNDFQKGDIAEGYSVSREKKESFPLTVTSAQKNPTAFYLCASVDRNTEAFFGQGTRLTVV.

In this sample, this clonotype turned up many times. This chain's CDR3 is CASSLVVEQPAYEQYF. The DNA for the CDR3 is TGTGCCAGCAGCTTAGTCGTGGAACAGCCAGCCTACGAGCAGTACTTC. The V gene is TRBV7-8, the J gene TRBJ2-7; D not certain. This CDR3 has 16 amino acids. CDR1 SGHVS and CDR2 FQNEAQ come from the germline V gene. Trimming took 1 base from V and 2 from J, leaving 15 bases between them.

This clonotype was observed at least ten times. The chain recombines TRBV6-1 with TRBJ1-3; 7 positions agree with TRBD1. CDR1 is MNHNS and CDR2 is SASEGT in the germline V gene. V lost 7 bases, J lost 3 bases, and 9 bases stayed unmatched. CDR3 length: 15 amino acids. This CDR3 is CASTRRGGSGNTIYF. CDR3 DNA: TGTGCCAGCACCCGACGAGGGGGCAGTGGAAACACCATATATTTT.

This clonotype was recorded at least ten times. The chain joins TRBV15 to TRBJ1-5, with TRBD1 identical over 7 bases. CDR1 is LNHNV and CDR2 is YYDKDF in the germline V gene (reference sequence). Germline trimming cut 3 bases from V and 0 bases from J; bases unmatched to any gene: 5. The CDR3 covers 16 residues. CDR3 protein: CATSRYRGSSNQPQHF. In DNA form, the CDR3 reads TGTGCCACCAGCAGGTACAGGGGTAGTAGCAATCAGCCCCAGCATTTT.

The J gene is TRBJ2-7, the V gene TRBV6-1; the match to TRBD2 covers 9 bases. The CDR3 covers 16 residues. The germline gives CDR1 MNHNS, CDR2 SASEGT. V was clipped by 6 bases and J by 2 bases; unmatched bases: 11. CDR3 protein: CASSLPLAGPTYEQYF. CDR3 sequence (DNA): TGTGCCAGCAGCCTTCCTCTAGCGGGGCCTACCTACGAGCAGTACTTC.

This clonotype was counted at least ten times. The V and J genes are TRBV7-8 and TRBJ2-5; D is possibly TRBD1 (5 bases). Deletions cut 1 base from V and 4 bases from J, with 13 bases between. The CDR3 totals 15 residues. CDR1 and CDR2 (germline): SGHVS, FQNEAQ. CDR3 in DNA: TGTGCCAGCAGCTTAGGCGCCAGGGCGACAGAGACCCAGTACTTC. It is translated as CASSLGARATETQYF.

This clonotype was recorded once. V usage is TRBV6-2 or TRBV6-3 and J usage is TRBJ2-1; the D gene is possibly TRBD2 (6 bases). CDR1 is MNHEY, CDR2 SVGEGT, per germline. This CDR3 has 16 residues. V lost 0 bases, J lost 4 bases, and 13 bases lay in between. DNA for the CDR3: TGTGCCAGCAGTTACTCGACGGGGGTGTATTACAATGAGCAGTTCTTC. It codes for CASSYSTGVYYNEQFF.

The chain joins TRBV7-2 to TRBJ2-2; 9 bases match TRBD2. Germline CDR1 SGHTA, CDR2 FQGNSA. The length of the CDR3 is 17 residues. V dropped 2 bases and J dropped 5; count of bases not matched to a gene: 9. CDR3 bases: TGTGCCAGCAGCTTATCTTTTAGCGGGAGAGCAACCGGGGAGCTGTTTTTT. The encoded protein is CASSLSFSGRATGELFF.

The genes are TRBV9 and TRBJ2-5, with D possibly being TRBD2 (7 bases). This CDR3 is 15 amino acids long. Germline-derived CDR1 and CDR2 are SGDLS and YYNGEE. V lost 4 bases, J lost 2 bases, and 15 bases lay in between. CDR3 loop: CASSSRGTTQETQYF. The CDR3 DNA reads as TGTGCCAGCAGCTCTAGGGGGACTACTCAAGAGACCCAGTACTTC.

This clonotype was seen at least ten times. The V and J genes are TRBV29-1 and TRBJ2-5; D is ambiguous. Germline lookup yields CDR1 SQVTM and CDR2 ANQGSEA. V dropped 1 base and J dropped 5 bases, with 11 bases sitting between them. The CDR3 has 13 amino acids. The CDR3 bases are TGCAGCGTTGAAGGGGGTCATATGGAGACCCAGTACTTC. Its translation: CSVEGGHMETQYF.

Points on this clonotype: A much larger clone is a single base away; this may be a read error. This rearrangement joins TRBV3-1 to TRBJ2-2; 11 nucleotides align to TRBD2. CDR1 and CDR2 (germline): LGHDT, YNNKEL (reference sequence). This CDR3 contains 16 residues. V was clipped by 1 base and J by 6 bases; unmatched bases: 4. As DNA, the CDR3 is TGTGCCAGCAGCCAAGCCGCGGGACTAGCGGCCGGGGAGCTGTTTTTT. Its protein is CASSQAAGLAAGELFF. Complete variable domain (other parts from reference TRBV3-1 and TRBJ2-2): DTAVSQTPKYLVTQMGNDKSIKCEQNLGHDTMYWYKQDSKKFLKIMFSYNNKELIINETVPNRFSPKSPDKAHLNLHINSLELGDSAVYFCASSQAAGLAAGELFFGEGSRLTVL.

CDR3 amino acids: CASSPRQGGGEAFF. CDR3 coding DNA: TGTGCCAGCAGCCCCCGACAGGGGGGGGGTGAAGCTTTCTTT. The chain carries TRBV9 and TRBJ1-1, with TRBD1 matching over 9 bases. The length of the CDR3 is 14 residues. Unmatched junction bases numbered 8, after V lost 4 bases and J lost 7 bases. CDR1 SGDLS and CDR2 YYNGEE come from the germline V gene.

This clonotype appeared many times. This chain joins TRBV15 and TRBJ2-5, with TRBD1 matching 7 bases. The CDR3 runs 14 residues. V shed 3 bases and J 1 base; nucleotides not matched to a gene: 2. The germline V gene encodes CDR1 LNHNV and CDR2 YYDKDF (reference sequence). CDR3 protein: CATSRDRFQETQYF. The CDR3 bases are TGTGCCACCAGCAGGGACAGGTTCCAAGAGACCCAGTACTTC.